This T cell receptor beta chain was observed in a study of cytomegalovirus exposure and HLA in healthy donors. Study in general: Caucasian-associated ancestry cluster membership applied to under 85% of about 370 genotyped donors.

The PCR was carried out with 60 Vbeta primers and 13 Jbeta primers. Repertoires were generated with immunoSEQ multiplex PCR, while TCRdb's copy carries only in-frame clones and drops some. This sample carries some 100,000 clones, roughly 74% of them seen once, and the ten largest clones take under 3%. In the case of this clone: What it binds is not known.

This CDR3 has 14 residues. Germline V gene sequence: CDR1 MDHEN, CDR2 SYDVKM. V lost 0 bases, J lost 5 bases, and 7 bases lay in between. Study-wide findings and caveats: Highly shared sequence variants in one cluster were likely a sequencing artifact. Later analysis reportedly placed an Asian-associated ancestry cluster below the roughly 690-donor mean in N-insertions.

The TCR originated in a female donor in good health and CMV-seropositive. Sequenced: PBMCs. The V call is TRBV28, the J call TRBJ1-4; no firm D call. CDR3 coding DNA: TGTGCCAGCAGTTTATGGGGCGCCAATGAAAAACTGTTTTTT. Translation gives CASSLWGANEKLFF.